Following are 13 T cell receptor beta chains from one sample sequenced in a study of molecular identifiers for immune sequencing clone quantification. TCRdb re-called the PCR reads with MiXCR, one entry per CDR3 protein. Here the sample spans approximately 550,000 distinct CDR3 sequences, roughly a fifth being singletons. Sequenced: naive CD8+ T cells from blood, with Jurkat cell RNA spiked in. The subset was: FACS-sorted CD8+CD4-CCR7+CD45RA+ naive T cells. These receptors were collected from a human donor in good health. Some libraries in this study had Jurkat cell RNA spiked in.

The chain employs TRBV9 and TRBJ2-5, with 7 positions matching TRBD1. This CDR3 contains 16 residues. J was trimmed by 5 bases and V by 0 bases; bases with no gene match: 10. Per germline, CDR1 SGDLS and CDR2 YYNGEE. The DNA of the CDR3 is TGTGCCAGCAGCGTAGATTGGTCAGGGGGTTTCGAGACCCAGTACTTC. Translated, it gives CASSVDWSGGFETQYF.

V is TRBV4-3 and J is TRBJ1-1, with unresolved D. This CDR3 has 17 residues. Germline assignment: CDR1 LGHNA and CDR2 YSLEER. V lost 0 bases, J lost 1 base, and 15 bases lay in between. The CDR3 sequence is CASSQDLYIASNTEAFF. The CDR3 region has the DNA TGCGCCAGCAGCCAAGATTTGTATATAGCCTCGAACACTGAAGCTTTCTTT.

Turning to this clonotype: Possible read error: a much larger clone is one base away. The chain employs TRBV7-9 and TRBJ2-7, with D tentatively TRBD1 or TRBD2 (5 bases each). Germline-derived CDR1 and CDR2 are SEHNR and FQNEAQ (reference sequence). Trimming pared 5 bases from V and 5 bases from J, leaving 13 bases between. The length of the CDR3 is 13 residues. In nucleotides, the CDR3 is TGTGCCAGCAGCCGGGGACGGGGCAACGAGCAGTACTTC. It codes for CASSRGRGNEQYF.

The chain joins TRBV6-2 or TRBV6-3 to TRBJ1-2, with D hard to call. Deletions cut 6 bases from V and 0 bases from J, with 17 bases between. The CDR3 loop spans 16 amino acids. Germline CDR1 reads MNHEY; CDR2 reads SVGEGT. The CDR3 DNA reads as TGTGCCAGCAGCCCACCCTCGCAGTTAGCTAACTATGGCTACACCTTC. It is translated as CASSPPSQLANYGYTF.

Regarding this clonotype: A read error is possible here, since a much larger clone lies one base away. Because it lacks the conserved phenylalanine or tryptophan at the end, this CDR3 is likely a read error. This chain links TRBV7-9 with TRBJ1-5; 7 positions agree with TRBD1. With V trimmed by 4 bases and J by 3 bases, 15 bases remained unmatched. The germline V gene has CDR1 SEHNR and CDR2 FQNEAQ (reference sequence). This CDR3 region has 18 residues. For the CDR3, the DNA is TGTGCCAGCAGCTCCGAGGGGGCCGGCTCTTTCCCCAATCAGCCCCAGCATCTT. Residues: CASSSEGAGSFPNQPQHL.

This clonotype was detected many times. The chain combines TRBV4-1 with TRBJ1-1; D remains ambiguous. This CDR3 contains 13 residues. From germline, CDR1 is MGHRA and CDR2 YSYEKL. The V and J ends lost 4 bases and 9 bases respectively, with 15 bases between them. Written as DNA, the CDR3 is TGCGCCAGCAGCCCTCAGGAAGCACTAAAAGCTTTCTTT. Translation gives CASSPQEALKAFF.

This clonotype was recorded at least ten times. The genes are TRBV6-5 and TRBJ2-7; unclear D gene. The CDR3 has 14 residues. CDR1 and CDR2 (germline): MNHEY, SVGAGI. V was clipped by 5 bases and J by 0 bases, with 11 bases between them. Written as DNA, the CDR3 is TGTGCCAGCAGTGCGCAAGTGAGCTCCTACGAGCAGTACTTC. It is translated as CASSAQVSSYEQYF.

This clonotype occurred a few times. Here the CDR3 DNA reads TGTGCCAGTAAATGGGGACCGGGGGAGACCTACGAGCAGTACTTC. Its translation: CASKWGPGETYEQYF. The chain carries TRBV19 and TRBJ2-7, with D possibly matching TRBD2 (6 bases). CDR3 length equals 15 residues. V was pared by 7 bases and J by 2 bases, with 18 bases between. Germline CDR1 LNHDA, CDR2 SQIVND (reference sequence).

This clonotype came up many times. V gene TRBV6-2 or TRBV6-3 combines with J gene TRBJ1-1, with D perhaps TRBD1 (6 bases). The CDR3 is 12 amino acids. Germline V lookup: CDR1 MNHEY, CDR2 SVGEGT. V was shortened by 8 bases and J by 0 bases, with 7 bases between the two germline ends. Here the CDR3 DNA reads TGTGCCAGCGGGGGCATGAACACTGAAGCTTTCTTT. Residues: CASGGMNTEAFF.

On this clonotype: This sequence may be a read error, since a much larger clone differs from it by one base. The chain is built from TRBV12-3 or TRBV12-4 and TRBJ2-5; the match to TRBD1 covers 8 bases. The CDR3 is made up of 15 amino acids. CDR3 in amino acids: CASGLDRDGEETQYF. CDR3 DNA: TGTGCCAGCGGTTTGGACAGGGACGGGGAAGAGACCCAGTACTTC.

The table lists this clonotype with many counts. The chain uses TRBV7-2 and TRBJ2-3, with unresolved D. The CDR3 has 17 amino acids. Trimming shortened V by 3 bases and J by 4 bases, and 20 bases separated the two germline ends. Germline-derived CDR1 and CDR2 are SGHTA and FQGNSA. This CDR3 reads CASSLANLPKLPDTQYF. The CDR3, as DNA: TGTGCCAGCAGCTTGGCCAATCTCCCCAAACTCCCAGATACGCAGTATTTT. The full variable domain, completed using reference TRBV7-2 and TRBJ2-3, is GAGVSQSPSNKVTEKGKDVELRCDPISGHTALYWYRQSLGQGLEFLIYFQGNSAPDKSGLPSDRFSAERTGGSVSTLTIQRTQQEDSAVYLCASSLANLPKLPDTQYFGPGTRLTVL.

This clonotype was picked up a small number of times. The V call is TRBV9, the J call TRBJ2-5; D gene unclear. CDR1 is SGDLS, CDR2 YYNGEE, per germline. This CDR3 comprises 15 residues. The ends were cut back, 6 bases at V and 4 bases at J, with 19 bases in the middle. In DNA, the CDR3 is TGTGCCAGCAATCCCGGGTGGACCAACGGAGAGACCCAGTACTTC. Its protein is CASNPGWTNGETQYF.

This clonotype was counted at least ten times. The J gene is TRBJ2-3, the V gene TRBV20-1, with 12 bases fitting TRBD1. Germline trimming cut 7 bases from V and 3 bases from J; bases unmatched to any gene: 23. The CDR3 extends over 20 amino acids. Germline CDR1 and CDR2: DFQATT and SNEGSKA (reference sequence). The CDR3 is CSVYPRDRGQGGPSTDTQYF. The DNA of the CDR3 is TGCAGTGTCTATCCCCGGGACAGGGGGCAGGGAGGGCCTAGTACAGATACGCAGTATTTT.